This TCR beta chain originates from a study of early T cells in non-severe SARS-CoV-2 infection. The CDR3 has 15 amino acids. Trimming removed 4 bases from V and 2 bases from J, with 13 bases in between. Germline V CDR1 and CDR2: SGHDT, YYEEEE. A few counts support this clonotype. TCRdb reanalysed the 5' RACE reads using MiXCR and keeps one entry per CDR3 protein. Of about 64,000 distinct CDR3 sequences in the sample, around 4.9% were seen once. This TCR was recovered from an adult who was a healthcare worker with PCR-confirmed SARS-CoV-2 infection or an uninfected control (not recorded which). Sequenced: whole blood. The genes are TRBV5-6 and TRBJ2-1, with D perhaps TRBD1 (5 bases). In DNA, the CDR3 is TGTGCCAGCAGCCCCGCAGGGAACCCCTACAATGAGCAGTTCTTC. Encoded protein: CASSPAGNPYNEQFF.